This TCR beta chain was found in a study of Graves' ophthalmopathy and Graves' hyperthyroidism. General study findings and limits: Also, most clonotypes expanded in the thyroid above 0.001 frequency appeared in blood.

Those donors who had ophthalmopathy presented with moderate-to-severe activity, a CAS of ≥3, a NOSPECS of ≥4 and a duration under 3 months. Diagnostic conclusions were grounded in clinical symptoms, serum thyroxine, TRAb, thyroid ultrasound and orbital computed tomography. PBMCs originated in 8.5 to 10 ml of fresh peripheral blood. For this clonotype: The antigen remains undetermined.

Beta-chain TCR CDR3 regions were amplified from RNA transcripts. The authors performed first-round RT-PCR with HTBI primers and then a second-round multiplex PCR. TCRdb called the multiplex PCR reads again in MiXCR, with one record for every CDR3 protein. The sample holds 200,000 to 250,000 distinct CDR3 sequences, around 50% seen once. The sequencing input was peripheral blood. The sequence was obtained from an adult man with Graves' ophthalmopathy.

The CDR3 DNA sequence: TGTGCCAGCAGTTTACGGGACAGCTTCTACGAGCAGTACTTC. It specifies CASSLRDSFYEQYF. The V and J genes are TRBV28 and TRBJ2-7, with 7 bases matching TRBD1. From germline, CDR1 is MDHEN and CDR2 SYDVKM. V dropped 2 bases and J dropped 3; count of bases not matched to a gene: 4. The CDR3 has 14 amino acids. Full variable domain (outside the CDR3, taken from reference TRBV28 and TRBJ2-7): DVKVTQSSRYLVKRTGEKVFLECVQDMDHENMFWYRQDPGLGLRLIYFSYDVKMKEKGDIPEGYSVSREKKERFSLILESASTNQTSMYLCASSLRDSFYEQYFGPGTRLTVT.